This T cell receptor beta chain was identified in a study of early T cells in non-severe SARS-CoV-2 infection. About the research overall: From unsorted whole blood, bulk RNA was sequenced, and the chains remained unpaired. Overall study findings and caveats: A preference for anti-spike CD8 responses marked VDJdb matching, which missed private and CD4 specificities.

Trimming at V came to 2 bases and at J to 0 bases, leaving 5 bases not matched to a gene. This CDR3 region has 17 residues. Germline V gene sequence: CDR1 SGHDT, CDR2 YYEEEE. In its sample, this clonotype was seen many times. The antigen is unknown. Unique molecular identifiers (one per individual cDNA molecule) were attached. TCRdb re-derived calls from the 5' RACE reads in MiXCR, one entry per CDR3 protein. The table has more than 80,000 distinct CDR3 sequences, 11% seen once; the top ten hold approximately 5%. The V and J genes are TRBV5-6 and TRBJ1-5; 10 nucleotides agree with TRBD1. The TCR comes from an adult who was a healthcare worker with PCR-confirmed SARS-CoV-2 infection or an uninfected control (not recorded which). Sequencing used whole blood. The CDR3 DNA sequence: TGTGCCAGCAGCTTTAGACAGGGGGCGCTTAGCAATCAGCCCCAGCATTTT. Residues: CASSFRQGALSNQPQHF.